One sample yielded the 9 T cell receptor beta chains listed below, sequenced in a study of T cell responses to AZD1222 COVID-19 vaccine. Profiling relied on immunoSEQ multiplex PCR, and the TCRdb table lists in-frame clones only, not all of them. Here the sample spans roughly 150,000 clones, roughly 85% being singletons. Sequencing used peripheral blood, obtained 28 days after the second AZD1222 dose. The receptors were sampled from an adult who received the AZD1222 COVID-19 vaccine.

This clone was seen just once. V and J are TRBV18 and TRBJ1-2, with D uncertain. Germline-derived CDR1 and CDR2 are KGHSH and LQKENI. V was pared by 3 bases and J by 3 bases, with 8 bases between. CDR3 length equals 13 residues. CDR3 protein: CASSPRRDYGYTF. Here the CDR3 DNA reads TGTGCCAGCTCACCCCGGAGGGACTATGGCTACACCTTC.

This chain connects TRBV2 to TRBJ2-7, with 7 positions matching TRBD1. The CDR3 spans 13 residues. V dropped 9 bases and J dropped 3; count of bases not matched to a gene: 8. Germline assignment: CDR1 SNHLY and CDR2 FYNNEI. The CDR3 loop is CASGQELLYEQYF. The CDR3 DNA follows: TGTGCCAGTGGACAGGAGCTTCTCTACGAGCAGTACTTC.

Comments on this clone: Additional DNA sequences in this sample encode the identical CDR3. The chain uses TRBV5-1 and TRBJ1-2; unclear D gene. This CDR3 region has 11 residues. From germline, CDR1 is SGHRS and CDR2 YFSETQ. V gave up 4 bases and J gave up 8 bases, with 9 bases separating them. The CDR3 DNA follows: TGCGCCAGCAGCCTTGGGCCCGGCTACACCTTC. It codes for CASSLGPGYTF.

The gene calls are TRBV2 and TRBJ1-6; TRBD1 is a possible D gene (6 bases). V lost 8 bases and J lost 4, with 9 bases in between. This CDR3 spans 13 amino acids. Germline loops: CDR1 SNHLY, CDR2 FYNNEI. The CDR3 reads CASLQGYNSPLHF. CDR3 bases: TGTGCCAGCTTACAGGGTTATAATTCACCCCTCCACTTT.

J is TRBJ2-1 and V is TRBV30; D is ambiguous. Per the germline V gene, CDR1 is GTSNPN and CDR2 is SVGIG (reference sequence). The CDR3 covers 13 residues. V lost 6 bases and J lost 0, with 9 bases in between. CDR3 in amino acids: CACYRDSYNEQFF. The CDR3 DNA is TGTGCCTGTTATAGGGACTCCTACAATGAGCAGTTCTTC.

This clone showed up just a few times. This CDR3 reads CAGQRTGAFTDTQYF. CDR3 DNA: TGTGCCGGTCAACGGACAGGGGCGTTCACAGATACGCAGTATTTT. This rearrangement joins TRBV6-5 to TRBJ2-3; 9 bases match TRBD1. Germline loops: CDR1 MNHEY, CDR2 SVGAGI. This CDR3 is 15 amino acids long. J was trimmed by 2 bases and V by 11 bases; bases with no gene match: 11.

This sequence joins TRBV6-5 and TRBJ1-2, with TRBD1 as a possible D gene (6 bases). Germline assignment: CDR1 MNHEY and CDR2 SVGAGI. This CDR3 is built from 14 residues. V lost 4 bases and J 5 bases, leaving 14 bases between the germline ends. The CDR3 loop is CASSSQMQGYGYTF. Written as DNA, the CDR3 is TGTGCCAGCAGTTCTCAGATGCAGGGGTATGGCTACACCTTC.

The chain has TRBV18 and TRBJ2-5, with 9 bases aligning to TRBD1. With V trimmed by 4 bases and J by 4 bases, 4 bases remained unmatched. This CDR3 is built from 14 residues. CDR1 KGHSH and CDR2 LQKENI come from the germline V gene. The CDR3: CASSRQDRGETQYF. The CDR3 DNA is TGTGCCAGCTCACGACAGGACAGGGGAGAGACCCAGTACTTC.

CDR3 loop: CASRVGRDNQPQHF. The DNA for the CDR3 is TGTGCCAGCAGGGTCGGCAGGGACAATCAGCCCCAGCATTTT. V gene TRBV6-5 combines with J gene TRBJ1-5; tentatively, D is TRBD1 (5 bases). V was trimmed by 6 bases and J by 3 bases, leaving 12 bases between them. This CDR3 is built from 14 residues. Germline loops: CDR1 MNHEY, CDR2 SVGAGI.